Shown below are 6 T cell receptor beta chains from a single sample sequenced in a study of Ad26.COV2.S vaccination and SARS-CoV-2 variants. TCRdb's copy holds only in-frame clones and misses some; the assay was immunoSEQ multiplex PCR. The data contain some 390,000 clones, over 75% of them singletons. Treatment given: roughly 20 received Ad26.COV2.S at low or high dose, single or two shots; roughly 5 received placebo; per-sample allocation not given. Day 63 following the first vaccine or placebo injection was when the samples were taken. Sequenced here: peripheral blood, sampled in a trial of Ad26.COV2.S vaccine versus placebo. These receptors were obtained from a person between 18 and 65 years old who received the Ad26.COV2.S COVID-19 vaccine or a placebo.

The chain's CDR3 is CSVEDGVDTEAFF. CDR3 nucleotides: TGCAGCGTTGAAGACGGGGTGGACACTGAAGCTTTCTTT. The chain links TRBV29-1 to TRBJ1-1; no definite D call. V was trimmed by 0 bases and J by 3 bases, leaving 8 bases between them. The CDR3 has 13 residues. The germline gives CDR1 SQVTM, CDR2 ANQGSEA.

Here the CDR3 reads CASSDTASGNTIYF. The CDR3, as DNA: TGTGCCAGCTCTGATACAGCCTCTGGAAACACCATATATTTT. The V gene is TRBV3-1 (or the pseudogene TRBV3-2), the J gene TRBJ1-3, with D unclear. The CDR3 is 14 amino acids. The germline V and J ends were trimmed by 8 bases and 0 bases, with 11 bases remaining between them. Germline lookup yields CDR1 LGHDT and CDR2 YNNKEL (reference sequence).

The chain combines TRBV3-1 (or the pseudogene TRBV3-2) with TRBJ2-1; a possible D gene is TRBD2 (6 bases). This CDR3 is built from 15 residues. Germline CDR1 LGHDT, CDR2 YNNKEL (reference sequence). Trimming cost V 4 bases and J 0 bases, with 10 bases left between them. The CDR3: CASSPSVSSYNEQFF. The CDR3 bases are TGTGCCAGCAGCCCTAGCGTTAGCTCCTACAATGAGCAGTTCTTC.

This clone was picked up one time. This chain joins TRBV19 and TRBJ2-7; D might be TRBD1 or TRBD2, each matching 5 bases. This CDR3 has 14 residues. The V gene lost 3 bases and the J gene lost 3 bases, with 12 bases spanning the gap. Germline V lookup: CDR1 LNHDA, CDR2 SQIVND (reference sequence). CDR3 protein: CASSIGASFYEQYF. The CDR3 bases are TGTGCCAGTAGTATCGGGGCCAGCTTCTACGAGCAGTACTTC.

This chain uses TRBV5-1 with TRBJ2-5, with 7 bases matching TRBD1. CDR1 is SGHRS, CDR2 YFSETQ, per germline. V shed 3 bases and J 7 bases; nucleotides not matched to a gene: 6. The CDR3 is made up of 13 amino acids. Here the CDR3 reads CASSSRQGGTQYF. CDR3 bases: TGCGCCAGCAGCTCCAGACAGGGCGGGACCCAGTACTTC.

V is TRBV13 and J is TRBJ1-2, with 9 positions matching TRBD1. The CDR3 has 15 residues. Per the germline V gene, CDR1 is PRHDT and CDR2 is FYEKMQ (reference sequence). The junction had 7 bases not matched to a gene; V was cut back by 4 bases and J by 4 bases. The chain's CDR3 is CASSSRDRAIYGYTF. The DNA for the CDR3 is TGTGCCAGCAGCTCCCGGGACAGGGCCATCTATGGCTACACCTTC.